This entry features one T cell receptor beta chain sequence. Antigen specificity is unknown. These data originate in a study of T cell repertoires in cytomegalovirus infection. The overall study: Signatures in public TCR beta sequences pointed to both CMV infection and matching HLA type.

Study-level findings and limits: Summed frequency of shared TCR beta families picked out CMV carriers who also had the relevant HLA.

The CDR3 has 17 residues. The J segment lost 2 bases and the V segment lost 7 bases, leaving 10 bases of the junction unmatched. Germline assignment: CDR1 SNHLY and CDR2 FYNNEI. TCRdb re-analysed the reads in MiXCR, keeping a single row per CDR3 protein. Among approximately 320,000 distinct CDR3 sequences, around 9.5% were seen once, and the ten largest hold approximately 4.5%. V gene TRBV2 combines with J gene TRBJ1-6; TRBD1 matches 8 bases. Sample: PBMCs. The clonotype originates from a human donor in good health (CMV status not recorded). Some clones in this sample may be carry-over from other donors' samples. CDR3 loop: CASIPPDRVTYNSPLHF. The CDR3 DNA reads as TGTGCCAGCATCCCGCCGGACAGGGTTACCTATAATTCACCCCTCCACTTT. The variable domain in full, completed from reference TRBV2 and TRBJ1-6, reads EPEVTQTPSHQVTQMGQEVILRCVPISNHLYFYWYRQILGQKVEFLVSFYNNEISEKSEIFDDQFSVERPDGSNFTLKIRSTKLEDSAMYFCASIPPDRVTYNSPLHFGNGTRLTVT.